Below are 27 T cell receptor beta chains sequenced from a single sample in a study of blood T cell repertoires in COVID-19. TCRdb's table, derived via immunoSEQ multiplex PCR, lists solely in-frame clones and lacks some. This table holds over 150,000 clones, around 84% found once. Sequenced: peripheral blood. The receptors come from a man aged 45-65 years with active or convalescent COVID-19.

This chain links TRBV27 with TRBJ2-2, with a tentative D call TRBD1 (6 bases). Germline CDR1 and CDR2: MNHEY and SMNVEV (reference sequence). V lost 5 bases, J lost 8 bases, and 12 bases lay in between. This CDR3 has 13 residues. CDR3 DNA sequence: TGTGCCAGCAGTAAAACAGGGTTGGGGGAGCTGTTTTTT. Translating gives CASSKTGLGELFF.

The V and J genes are TRBV25-1 and TRBJ2-3; tentatively, D is TRBD1 (6 bases). Trimming left V 3 bases short and J 0 bases short, with 10 bases between. CDR3 length equals 15 residues. Germline CDR1 MGHDK, CDR2 SYGVNS. The CDR3 spells CASSEGALSTDTQYF. CDR3 DNA sequence: TGTGCCAGCAGTGAGGGGGCTCTAAGCACAGATACGCAGTATTTT.

V and J are TRBV11-3 and TRBJ2-3; 11 bases align to TRBD2. The CDR3 contains 16 residues. The germline CDR1 and CDR2 sequences are SGHNT and YENEEA. V lost 1 base to trimming and J lost 2 bases; unmatched junction nucleotides: 2. Written as DNA, the CDR3 is TGTGCCAGCAGCTTAGGACTAGCGGGATCCACAGATACGCAGTATTTT. Its translation is CASSLGLAGSTDTQYF.

The gene calls are TRBV11-2 and TRBJ2-5; 12 bases map to TRBD1. The junction had 7 bases not matched to a gene; V was cut back by 2 bases and J by 6 bases. Germline assignment: CDR1 SGHAT and CDR2 FQNNGV. This CDR3 comprises 16 residues. DNA for the CDR3: TGTGCCAGCAGCTTACTCGGGACAGGGGGCGAAAAGACCCAGTACTTC. The encoded protein is CASSLLGTGGEKTQYF. Complete variable domain (other parts from reference TRBV11-2 and TRBJ2-5): EAGVAQSPRYKIIEKRQSVAFWCNPISGHATLYWYQQILGQGPKLLIQFQNNGVVDDSQLPKDRFSAERLKGVDSTLKIQPAKLEDSAVYLCASSLLGTGGEKTQYFGPGTRLLVL.

V and J are TRBV5-1 and TRBJ1-4; the match to TRBD1 covers 8 bases. CDR1 is SGHRS and CDR2 is YFSETQ in the germline V gene. After removal of 0 bases from V and 2 bases from J, the junction contained 6 bases not matched to a gene. CDR3 size: 17 residues. The CDR3 DNA is TGCGCCAGCAGCTTGGGCAGGGGGCGTACCACTAATGAAAAACTGTTTTTT. It yields the protein CASSLGRGRTTNEKLFF.

The chain links TRBV25-1 to TRBJ1-4; TRBD1 matches at 8 bases. V lost 3 bases to trimming and J lost 8 bases; unmatched junction nucleotides: 8. The CDR3 has 15 residues. Germline CDR1 reads MGHDK; CDR2 reads SYGVNS. Written as DNA, the CDR3 is TGTGCCAGCAGTGATATCAGGGGGCGCGAAGAAAAACTGTTTTTT. Its translation: CASSDIRGREEKLFF.

This clone has just one count. The V gene is TRBV11-2, the J gene TRBJ2-5; 10 nucleotides match TRBD2. The V gene's germline CDR1 is SGHAT and CDR2 FQNNGV. J lost 2 bases, V lost 5 bases, and 2 bases had no gene match. The CDR3 has 14 residues. The CDR3 is CASSQLAGQETQYF. CDR3 bases: TGTGCCAGCAGCCAACTAGCGGGACAAGAGACCCAGTACTTC.

The J gene is TRBJ2-7, the V gene TRBV14; tentatively, D is TRBD1 (6 bases). CDR3 length: 12 residues. The V gene lost 5 bases and the J gene lost 3 bases, with 8 bases spanning the gap. CDR1 is SGHDN and CDR2 is FVKESK in the germline V gene. As DNA, the CDR3 is TGTGCCAGCAGCGGGGGCTTCTACGAGCAGTACTTC. Its translation: CASSGGFYEQYF.

V and J are TRBV7-9 and TRBJ2-1, with D tentatively TRBD2 (5 bases). V was trimmed by 5 bases and J by 4 bases, leaving 18 bases between them. The CDR3 is 16 amino acids. The V gene's germline CDR1 is SEHNR and CDR2 FQNEAQ (reference sequence). As DNA, the CDR3 is TGTGCCAGCAGCCCCGGGGATGCCAGGAGGTACAATGAGCAGTTCTTC. As protein: CASSPGDARRYNEQFF.

The genes are TRBV18 and TRBJ2-1; 9 bases match TRBD1. CDR3 length equals 14 residues. V shed 4 bases, J shed 6 bases, and the junction held 4 bases outside the gene matches. From germline, CDR1 is KGHSH and CDR2 LQKENI. The CDR3 nucleotides are TGTGCCAGCTCACAGGACAGGGGTTTCAATGAGCAGTTCTTC. Its translation: CASSQDRGFNEQFF.

This clone was counted only a few times. CDR3 DNA sequence: TGTGCCAGCAGCTTAATGCATACATCCTATGGCTACACCTTC. Its protein product is CASSLMHTSYGYTF. The chain joins TRBV7-2 to TRBJ1-2; D uncertain. The CDR3 spans 14 residues. CDR1 is SGHTA, CDR2 FQGNSA, per germline. Trimming left V 2 bases short and J 4 bases short, with 11 bases between.

The J gene is TRBJ1-3, the V gene TRBV6-5, with D possibly matching TRBD1 (5 bases). Germline lookup yields CDR1 MNHEY and CDR2 SVGAGI. The CDR3 loop spans 15 amino acids. The V and J ends lost 7 bases and 7 bases respectively, with 20 bases between them. The CDR3 nucleotides are TGTGCCAGCACAACAACAGGAGGGCTTGGGAACACCATATATTTT. This translates into CASTTTGGLGNTIYF.

V usage is TRBV10-3 and J usage is TRBJ2-3, with TRBD1 as a possible D gene (5 bases). In germline, CDR1 is ENHRY, CDR2 SYGVKD. Trimming left V 6 bases short and J 0 bases short, with 13 bases between. CDR3 length equals 15 residues. Here the CDR3 reads CAIRTETRSTDTQYF. Written as DNA, the CDR3 is TGTGCCATCAGGACAGAGACCCGTAGCACAGATACGCAGTATTTT.

The chain couples TRBV29-1 to TRBJ1-1; TRBD1 matches at 7 bases. Germline values: CDR1 SQVTM, CDR2 ANQGSEA. Trimming removed 7 bases from V and 0 bases from J; junction bases left unmatched: 8. This CDR3 is 14 amino acids long. CDR3 in amino acids: CSAGSGQMNTEAFF. Written as DNA, the CDR3 is TGCAGCGCCGGATCGGGACAGATGAACACTGAAGCTTTCTTT.

The gene calls are TRBV3-1 (or the pseudogene TRBV3-2) and TRBJ2-2; TRBD2 matches at 10 bases. V was pared by 2 bases and J by 4 bases, with 4 bases of the junction left unmatched. This CDR3 spans 16 amino acids. The germline gives CDR1 LGHDT, CDR2 YNNKEL (reference sequence). The CDR3 sequence is CASSQRLAGVTGELFF. The CDR3 DNA follows: TGTGCCAGCAGCCAACGGCTAGCGGGAGTCACCGGGGAGCTGTTTTTT.

This chain connects TRBV29-1 to TRBJ2-5, with 7 nucleotides matching TRBD1. Germline values: CDR1 SQVTM, CDR2 ANQGSEA. The CDR3 sequence is 12 residues long. V lost 6 bases and J lost 5; bases outside the gene matches: 6. DNA of the CDR3: TGCAGCGTGGAGACAGGGCGGGAGACCCAGTACTTC. Amino acids: CSVETGRETQYF.

J is TRBJ2-7 and V is TRBV4-2, with TRBD2 matching 8 bases. The junction had 13 bases not matched to a gene; V was cut back by 4 bases and J by 5 bases. This CDR3 is built from 16 residues. Germline values: CDR1 LGHNA, CDR2 YNFKEQ. In DNA, the CDR3 is TGTGCCAGCAGCCCATCCGGGACTAGTACGCGCCACGAGCAGTACTTC. Translation gives CASSPSGTSTRHEQYF.

The chain links TRBV18 to TRBJ2-7; 15 bases agree with TRBD2. Germline CDR1 reads KGHSH; CDR2 reads LQKENI. V lost 1 base and J lost 6; bases outside the gene matches: 1. This CDR3 has 15 amino acids. This CDR3 is CASSPQGLAGGEQYF. The CDR3 nucleotides are TGTGCCAGCTCACCACAGGGACTAGCGGGAGGCGAGCAGTACTTC.

The genes are TRBV6-4 and TRBJ2-1, with TRBD1 identical over 8 bases. CDR1 MRHNA and CDR2 SNTAGT come from the germline V gene. V lost 2 bases and J lost 2; bases outside the gene matches: 5. This CDR3 contains 16 residues. For the CDR3, the DNA is TGTGCCAGCAGTGACCGACCAGGGGGCGCCTACAATGAGCAGTTCTTC. As protein: CASSDRPGGAYNEQFF.

This clone came up once. The chain uses TRBV7-6 and TRBJ1-1; 7 bases agree with TRBD1. The trim removed 1 base at V and 3 bases at J, leaving 5 bases unmatched. The CDR3 runs to 15 residues. Germline-derived CDR1 and CDR2 are SGHVS and FNYEAQ. The CDR3 sequence: CASSLEAGGHTEAFF. For the CDR3, the DNA is TGTGCCAGCAGCTTAGAGGCAGGGGGTCACACTGAAGCTTTCTTT.

This chain joins TRBV15 and TRBJ1-5, with D perhaps TRBD1 (5 bases). CDR1 and CDR2 (germline): LNHNV, YYDKDF (reference sequence). The CDR3 is 16 amino acids. V lost 5 bases to trimming and J lost 2 bases, with 16 bases between them. This CDR3 is CATSARQGRGNQPQHF. The DNA for the CDR3 is TGTGCCACCAGCGCCAGGCAGGGTCGGGGCAATCAGCCCCAGCATTTT.

This clone came up a few times. This sequence joins TRBV24-1 and TRBJ1-1; maybe TRBD1 (6 bases). This CDR3 is built from 13 residues. V was clipped by 9 bases and J by 5 bases, with 15 bases between them. Germline V gives CDR1 KGHDR, CDR2 SFDVKD. As DNA, the CDR3 is TGTGCCACCGAAAGGGGCAGGGGAACTGAAGCTTTCTTT. Encoded protein: CATERGRGTEAFF.

This chain joins TRBV30 and TRBJ1-5; D unresolved. The germline V gene encodes CDR1 GTSNPN and CDR2 SVGIG (reference sequence). V lost 3 bases to trimming and J lost 7 bases, with 10 bases between them. CDR3 length: 12 amino acids. CDR3 nucleotides: TGTGCCTGGAGCGGGGTAGACCAGCCCCAGCATTTT. Its translation is CAWSGVDQPQHF.

In its sample, this clone was seen a few times. The chain carries TRBV3-1 (or the pseudogene TRBV3-2) and TRBJ2-1; the D gene is possibly TRBD1 (5 bases). CDR1 and CDR2 from the germline V gene are LGHDT and YNNKEL (reference sequence). This CDR3 has 12 residues. V was shortened by 1 base and J by 11 bases, with 9 bases between the two germline ends. The DNA for the CDR3 is TGTGCCAGCAGCCAAGTCACAGGACAGCAGTTCTTC. It translates to CASSQVTGQQFF.

CDR3 DNA sequence: TGTGCCAGCAGCCAAGATCGAGCGGGCAGCACTGAAGCTTTCTTT. Encoded protein: CASSQDRAGSTEAFF. This chain joins TRBV14 and TRBJ1-1; D is unresolved. Germline V gene data show CDR1 as SGHDN and CDR2 as FVKESK. The CDR3 is made up of 15 amino acids. V gave up 0 bases and J gave up 4 bases, with 12 bases separating them.

This chain uses TRBV7-8 with TRBJ1-2; TRBD1 is a possible D gene (6 bases). Germline V gene lookup returns CDR1 SGHVS and CDR2 FQNEAQ. The CDR3 runs to 15 residues. The V gene lost 0 bases and the J gene lost 7 bases, with 15 bases spanning the gap. The DNA for the CDR3 is TGTGCCAGCAGCTTAGCGGATGGGGGCGGCCTTGGCTACACCTTC. Translating it yields CASSLADGGGLGYTF.

The rearrangement links TRBV19 to TRBJ2-2; TRBD1 aligns across 8 bases. CDR1 is LNHDA and CDR2 is SQIVND in the germline V gene (reference sequence). After removal of 5 bases from V and 5 bases from J, the junction contained 7 bases not matched to a gene. The CDR3 runs to 15 residues. In DNA, the CDR3 is TGTGCCAGTAGTGTTCAGGGGGCTGCTACCGGGGAGCTGTTTTTT. Translation: CASSVQGAATGELFF. The variable domain in full, with the rest retrieved from reference TRBV19 and TRBJ2-2, is DGGITQSPKYLFRKEGQNVTLSCEQNLNHDAMYWYRQDPGQGLRLIYYSQIVNDFQKGDIAEGYSVSREKKESFPLTVTSAQKNPTAFYLCASSVQGAATGELFFGEGSRLTVL.